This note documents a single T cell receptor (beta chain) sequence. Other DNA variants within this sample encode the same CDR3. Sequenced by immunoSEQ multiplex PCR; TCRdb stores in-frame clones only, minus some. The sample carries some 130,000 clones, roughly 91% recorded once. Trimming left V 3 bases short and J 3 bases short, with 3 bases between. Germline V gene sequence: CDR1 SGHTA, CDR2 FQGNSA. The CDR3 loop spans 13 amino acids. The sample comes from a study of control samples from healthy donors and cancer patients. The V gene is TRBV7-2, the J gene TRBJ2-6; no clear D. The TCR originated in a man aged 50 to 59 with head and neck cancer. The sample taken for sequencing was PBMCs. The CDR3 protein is CASSFFGANVLTF. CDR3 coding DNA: TGTGCCAGCAGCTTTTTTGGGGCCAACGTCCTGACTTTC.